This T cell receptor (beta chain) stems from a study of OX40 agonist ivuxolimab in advanced cancers. Overall study context: The dose-escalation cohort was just under 85% male, with a mean age of 60 years, ranging about 20 to 79.

Baseline was the first blood sampling point, followed by cycle 4 day 1 and cycle 7 day 1. CDR1 is SGHRS, CDR2 YFSETQ, per germline. This CDR3 contains 16 residues. Trimming pared 4 bases from V and 2 bases from J, leaving 18 bases between. Some clones are missing from TCRdb's copy, which holds only in-frame ones; the method was immunoSEQ multiplex PCR. Of roughly 100,000 clones detected, over 85% appear once; the ten largest clones hold 0.79%. The sequence was obtained from an adult with an advanced solid tumor such as melanoma, head and neck, liver or kidney cancer. The chain recombines TRBV5-1 with TRBJ1-2; D possibly corresponds to TRBD1 (5 bases). Sequenced material: CD4+ or CD8+ T cells sorted from blood, taken in a trial of the OX40 agonist ivuxolimab. CDR3 protein: CASSTSLAGLNYGYTF. CDR3 nucleotide sequence: TGCGCCAGCAGCACCTCTTTGGCGGGACTCAACTATGGCTACACCTTC.